Listed here is a single T cell receptor beta chain. The sample is drawn from a study of blood T cell repertoires in COVID-19. Original analysis: Counts of nucleated cells, estimated from reference gene primer amplification, were obtained. Method: immunoSEQ multiplex PCR; TCRdb's copy keeps in-frame clones and lacks some. V and J calls and clone size are as listed in that table; D and trimming were resolved from the DNA. Of about 69,000 clones in the sample, roughly 87% are singletons; the top ten hold about 2.9%. The CDR3 runs to 12 residues. Trimming pared 7 bases from V and 5 bases from J, leaving 12 bases between.

The sample consisted of peripheral blood. The TCR comes from a man of 80 years or more with acute or convalescent COVID-19. The rearrangement joins TRBV12-3 or TRBV12-4 to TRBJ2-7; no definite D call. CDR3 in amino acids: CASTYTPDEQYF. CDR3 sequence (DNA): TGTGCCAGCACCTATACGCCCGACGAGCAGTACTTC.